These 25 T cell receptor beta chains share one sample of origin, sequenced in a study of identical twins. TCRdb used MiXCR to reprocess the 5' RACE reads, holding one entry per CDR3 protein. This sample has some 240,000 distinct CDR3 sequences, with roughly a tenth found just once. Input material: memory T cells sorted from blood. The receptors were sampled from a man aged 50 or older in good health.

This clonotype has a handful of counts. The rearrangement links TRBV11-2 to TRBJ2-3; 13 bases map to TRBD2. Germline CDR1 is SGHAT and CDR2 is FQNNGV. Germline trimming cut 5 bases from V and 2 bases from J; bases unmatched to any gene: 13. The CDR3 has 19 amino acids. The CDR3 nucleotides are TGTGCCAGCAGCCCCGGACTAGCGGGGGACCAAAACCCCACAGATACGCAGTATTTT. The encoded protein is CASSPGLAGDQNPTDTQYF.

This chain connects TRBV20-1 to TRBJ1-5; unclear D gene. Trimming took off 1 base at V and 0 bases at J, with 7 bases between the two ends. This CDR3 is 14 amino acids long. From germline, CDR1 is DFQATT and CDR2 SNEGSKA (reference sequence). CDR3 sequence: CSARVGYSNQPQHF. The CDR3 DNA sequence: TGCAGTGCTAGAGTAGGTTATAGCAATCAGCCCCAGCATTTT.

The chain recombines TRBV3-1 with TRBJ1-3; no definite D call. CDR1 is LGHDT and CDR2 is YNNKEL in the germline V gene (reference sequence). V was shortened by 1 base and J by 1 base, with 14 bases between the two germline ends. The CDR3 is made up of 17 amino acids. The CDR3 DNA reads TGTGCCAGCAGCCAAGTCCTAGCTTCATTTTCTGGAAACACCATATATTTT. As protein: CASSQVLASFSGNTIYF.

This clonotype was seen only a few times. V gene TRBV6-2 or TRBV6-3 combines with J gene TRBJ1-2; no firm D call. The ends were cut back, 4 bases at V and 8 bases at J, with 8 bases in the middle. The CDR3 length is 11 residues. Germline assignment: CDR1 MNHEY and CDR2 SVGEGT. The CDR3 sequence is CASSLNRGYTF. For the CDR3, the DNA is TGTGCCAGCAGTTTGAATCGGGGCTACACCTTC.

The gene calls are TRBV2 and TRBJ2-5, with 10 bases that match TRBD2. CDR1 SNHLY and CDR2 FYNNEI come from the germline V gene. The CDR3 is 16 amino acids. Trimming removed 7 bases from V and 0 bases from J; junction bases left unmatched: 8. The CDR3 bases are TGTGCCAGCAAACGACCGGGACTAGCGTACCAAGAGACCCAGTACTTC. As protein: CASKRPGLAYQETQYF.

V is TRBV7-9 and J is TRBJ2-3; D ambiguous. The germline V gene encodes CDR1 SEHNR and CDR2 FQNEAQ (reference sequence). This CDR3 has 15 residues. Trimming left V 0 bases short and J 4 bases short, with 11 bases between. For the CDR3, the DNA is TGTGCCAGCAGCTTAGCTGGCAGGCAGGCAGATACGCAGTATTTT. It translates to CASSLAGRQADTQYF.

This clonotype was seen a handful of times. This chain joins TRBV5-1 and TRBJ1-1; weak D call: TRBD1 (5 bases). Germline assignment: CDR1 SGHRS and CDR2 YFSETQ. V gave up 4 bases and J gave up 8 bases, with 18 bases separating them. The CDR3 contains 14 residues. CDR3 in DNA: TGCGCCAGCAGCCTTAACAGTGGGACCGTAGAAGCTTTCTTT. Its translation is CASSLNSGTVEAFF. The complete variable domain, with remaining parts taken from reference TRBV5-1 and TRBJ1-1, reads KAGVTQTPRYLIKTRGQQVTLSCSPISGHRSVSWYQQTPGQGLQFLFEYFSETQRNKGNFPGRFSGRQFSNSRSEMNVSTLELGDSALYLCASSLNSGTVEAFFGQGTRLTVV.

This clonotype occurred a few times. The J gene is TRBJ2-2, the V gene TRBV20-1; perhaps TRBD2 as D (6 bases). The germline V gene encodes CDR1 DFQATT and CDR2 SNEGSKA (reference sequence). The CDR3 extends over 15 amino acids. The V end lost 5 bases, the J end lost 1 base, and 14 bases lay between the germline ends. In DNA, the CDR3 is TGCAGTGCTGCCCGACTAGAAATGAACACCGGGGAGCTGTTTTTT. Translated, it gives CSAARLEMNTGELFF.

This clonotype has just a few counts. The chain is built from TRBV4-3 and TRBJ2-3; a possible D gene is TRBD2 (6 bases). CDR1 and CDR2 from the germline V gene are LGHNA and YSLEER. The V end was cut by 0 bases, the J end by 1 base, with 17 bases between. This CDR3 spans 18 amino acids. CDR3 coding DNA: TGCGCCAGCAGCCAAGACGCATATGCCTTAGCGGGCACAGATACGCAGTATTTT. Its protein is CASSQDAYALAGTDTQYF.

This clonotype was detected many times. The chain is built from TRBV5-1 and TRBJ2-1; 12 bases are a match to TRBD2. CDR3 length: 16 amino acids. The V gene end was trimmed by 4 bases and the J gene end by 7 bases; junction bases not matched to a gene: 9. Germline V CDR1 and CDR2: SGHRS, YFSETQ. The CDR3 region has the DNA TGCGCCAGCAGCCCGGGTACTAGCGGGGGGCTGAATGAGCAGTTCTTC. Protein sequence: CASSPGTSGGLNEQFF.

The chain couples TRBV28 to TRBJ1-1; D is perhaps TRBD1 (5 bases). Germline CDR1 MDHEN, CDR2 SYDVKM. CDR3 size: 15 residues. The ends were cut back, 6 bases at V and 1 base at J, with 15 bases in the middle. CDR3: CASSPPGGGNTEAFF. The DNA of the CDR3 is TGTGCCAGCAGCCCTCCCGGGGGGGGGAACACTGAAGCTTTCTTT.

V is TRBV6-5 and J is TRBJ1-2; no clear D gene. V shed 2 bases and J shed 9 bases, with 13 bases lying between them. The CDR3 covers 13 residues. In germline, CDR1 is MNHEY, CDR2 SVGAGI. The CDR3 DNA sequence: TGTGCCAGCAGTTACACGAGAAACAGAAGCTACACCTTC. It translates to CASSYTRNRSYTF.

This clonotype occurred many times. In DNA form, the CDR3 reads TGCAGTGCTAGAGATACGAGGAATAACTATGGCTACACCTTC. Amino acids: CSARDTRNNYGYTF. The V and J genes are TRBV20-1 and TRBJ1-2; D call uncertain. Germline V CDR1 and CDR2: DFQATT, SNEGSKA (reference sequence). V was shortened by 0 bases and J by 1 base, with 9 bases between the two germline ends. The CDR3 runs to 14 residues.

The chain recombines TRBV29-1 with TRBJ2-5; perhaps D is TRBD1 or TRBD2 (6 bases each). V was trimmed by 4 bases and J by 7 bases, leaving 10 bases between them. The CDR3 is 11 residues long. CDR1 and CDR2 (germline): SQVTM, ANQGSEA. The CDR3 nucleotides are TGCAGCGTTGCGGAGGGGGGGACCCAGTACTTC. Translation gives CSVAEGGTQYF.

This clonotype was observed at least ten times. In DNA form, the CDR3 reads TGTGCCAGCATCCTTGGCCTCGTACAGGGCGGGGAGCTGTTTTTT. This sequence encodes CASILGLVQGGELFF. The chain uses TRBV11-2 and TRBJ2-2, with D possibly TRBD1 on 6 matching bases. V lost 7 bases and J 7 bases, leaving 19 bases between the germline ends. Germline CDR1 and CDR2: SGHAT and FQNNGV. CDR3 size: 15 residues.

This clonotype turned up a few times. The J gene is TRBJ1-3, the V gene TRBV5-6, with 7 positions matching TRBD1. Germline CDR1 SGHDT, CDR2 YYEEEE. CDR3 length: 15 amino acids. With 4 bases clipped from V and 0 bases from J, the junction kept 4 bases outside the gene matches. The CDR3 DNA is TGTGCCAGCAGCCCCGGGACAGACTCTGGAAACACCATATATTTT. This translates into CASSPGTDSGNTIYF.

This clonotype was counted only a few times. The V call is TRBV10-3, the J call TRBJ1-1; 10 positions match TRBD1. In germline, CDR1 is ENHRY, CDR2 SYGVKD. V gave up 5 bases and J gave up 6 bases; unmatched junction bases: 6. CDR3 length equals 14 residues. This chain's CDR3 is CAISTGQGRSEAFF. The CDR3 DNA is TGTGCCATCAGTACGGGACAGGGGCGATCTGAAGCTTTCTTT.

The chain couples TRBV7-9 to TRBJ2-3; possibly TRBD2 for D (6 bases). The CDR3 spans 15 residues. Germline values: CDR1 SEHNR, CDR2 FQNEAQ (reference sequence). Trimming took off 3 bases at V and 2 bases at J, with 12 bases between the two ends. The CDR3 region has the DNA TGTGCCAGCAGCTTTGTTAGCGGTCCCACAGATACGCAGTATTTT. It translates to CASSFVSGPTDTQYF.

This clonotype was found many times. This chain links TRBV6-2 or TRBV6-3 with TRBJ1-2; possibly TRBD1 for D (6 bases). Germline-derived CDR1 and CDR2 are MNHEY and SVGEGT. CDR3 length equals 12 residues. V lost 8 bases to trimming and J lost 6 bases, with 13 bases between them. CDR3: CASSDRTDGYTF. The CDR3 DNA follows: TGTGCCAGCTCTGACAGGACCGATGGCTACACCTTC.

The CDR3 spells CASSQETGGAGNEQFF. DNA of the CDR3: TGTGCCAGCAGCCAAGAAACGGGGGGGGCTGGGAATGAGCAGTTCTTC. The V and J genes are TRBV3-1 and TRBJ2-1, with 8 bases fitting TRBD2. CDR3 length equals 16 residues. CDR1 and CDR2 from the germline V gene are LGHDT and YNNKEL (reference sequence). Trimming took 0 bases from V and 7 from J; bases not matched to a gene: 8.

This clonotype was observed many times. The V call is TRBV19, the J call TRBJ1-5; D remains unclear. Germline lookup yields CDR1 LNHDA and CDR2 SQIVND (reference sequence). There are 15 residues in the CDR3. Trimming stripped 3 bases from V and 3 bases from J, with 12 bases between. The CDR3 sequence: CASSIGREFNQPQHF. The CDR3 region has the DNA TGTGCCAGTAGTATTGGTAGGGAGTTCAATCAGCCCCAGCATTTT.

At least ten counts were recorded for this clonotype. The V and J genes are TRBV7-7 and TRBJ2-7; possible D gene TRBD1, 7 bases. This CDR3 is built from 13 residues. CDR1 and CDR2 from the germline V gene are SSHAT and FNYEAQ (reference sequence). V lost 2 bases, J lost 5 bases, and 10 bases lay in between. The CDR3 region is CASSLQGGDEQYF. The CDR3, as DNA: TGTGCCAGCAGCTTACAGGGGGGAGACGAGCAGTACTTC. The whole variable domain, remainder taken from reference TRBV7-7 and TRBJ2-7, is GAGVSQSPRYKVTKRGQDVTLRCDPISSHATLYWYQQALGQGPEFLTYFNYEAQPDKSGLPSDRFSAERPEGSISTLTIQRTEQRDSAMYRCASSLQGGDEQYFGPGTRLTVT.

This clonotype was counted ten times or more. The chain couples TRBV11-2 to TRBJ1-2; the match to TRBD1 covers 8 bases. The CDR3 spans 15 residues. From germline, CDR1 is SGHAT and CDR2 FQNNGV. With 0 bases clipped from V and 7 bases from J, the junction kept 7 bases outside the gene matches. The DNA for the CDR3 is TGTGCCAGCAGCTTAGAGGGTGGACAGGGTGGTGGCTACACCTTC. Translating it yields CASSLEGGQGGGYTF.

This clonotype was counted only a few times. This rearrangement joins TRBV4-3 to TRBJ2-2, with TRBD1 identical over 9 bases. J lost 7 bases, V lost 0 bases, and 3 bases had no gene match. Germline V CDR1 and CDR2: LGHNA, YSLEER. The CDR3 length is 15 residues. CDR3 region: CASSQDRTGVGELFF. CDR3 coding DNA: TGCGCCAGCAGCCAAGATAGGACAGGGGTCGGGGAGCTGTTTTTT.

Notes on this clonotype: This may be a read error: a much more frequent sequence differs by one nucleotide. The chain combines TRBV28 with TRBJ2-5, with 8 bases aligning to TRBD2. The V and J ends lost 6 bases and 5 bases, in that order; junction bases with no gene match: 17. The CDR3 is made up of 17 amino acids. The V gene's germline CDR1 is MDHEN and CDR2 SYDVKM. The CDR3 here is CASRPSPRTSFGETQYF. CDR3 DNA: TGTGCCAGCAGACCTAGCCCCCGGACTAGCTTTGGGGAGACCCAGTACTTC.